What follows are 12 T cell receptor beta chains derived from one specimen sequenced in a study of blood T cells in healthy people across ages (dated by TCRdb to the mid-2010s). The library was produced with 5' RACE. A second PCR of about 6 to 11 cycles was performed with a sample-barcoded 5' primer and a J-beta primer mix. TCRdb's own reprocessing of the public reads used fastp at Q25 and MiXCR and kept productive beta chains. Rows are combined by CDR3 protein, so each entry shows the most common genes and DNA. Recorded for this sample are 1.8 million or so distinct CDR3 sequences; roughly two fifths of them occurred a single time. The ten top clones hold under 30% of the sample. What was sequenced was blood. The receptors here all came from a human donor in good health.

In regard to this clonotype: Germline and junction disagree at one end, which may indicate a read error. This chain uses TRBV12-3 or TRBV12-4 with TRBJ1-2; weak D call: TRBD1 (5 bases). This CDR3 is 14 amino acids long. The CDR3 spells CAGSLGEANYGYTF. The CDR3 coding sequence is TGTGCCGGCAGTTTGGGGGAAGCTAACTATGGCTACACCTTC.

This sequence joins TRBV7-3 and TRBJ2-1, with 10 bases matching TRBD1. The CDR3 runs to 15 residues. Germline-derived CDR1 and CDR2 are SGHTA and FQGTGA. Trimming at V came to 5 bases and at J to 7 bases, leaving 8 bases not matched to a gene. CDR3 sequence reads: CASSAPGTGVNEQFF. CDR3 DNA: TGTGCCAGCAGCGCACCCGGGACAGGGGTTAATGAGCAGTTCTTC.

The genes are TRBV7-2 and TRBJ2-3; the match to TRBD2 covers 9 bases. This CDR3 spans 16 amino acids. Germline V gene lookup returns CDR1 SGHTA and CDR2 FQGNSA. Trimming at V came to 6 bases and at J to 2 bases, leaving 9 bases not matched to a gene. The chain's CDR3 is CTSRKAGLASTDTQYF. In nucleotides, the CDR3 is TGTACCAGCAGAAAGGCGGGACTAGCTTCCACAGATACGCAGTATTTT.

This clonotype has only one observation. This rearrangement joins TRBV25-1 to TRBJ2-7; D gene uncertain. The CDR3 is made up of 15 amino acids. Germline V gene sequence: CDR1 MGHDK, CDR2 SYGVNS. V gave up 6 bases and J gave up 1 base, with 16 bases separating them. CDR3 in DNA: TGTGCCAGCAGCCCGTCCTTAGACGATTCCTACGAGCAGTACTTC. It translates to CASSPSLDDSYEQYF.

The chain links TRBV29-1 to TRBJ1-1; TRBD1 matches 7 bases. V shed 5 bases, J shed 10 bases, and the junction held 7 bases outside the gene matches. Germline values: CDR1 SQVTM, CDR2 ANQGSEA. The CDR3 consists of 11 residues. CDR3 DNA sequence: TGCAGCGTTCTCACAGGGGAAGTAGCTTTCTTT. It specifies CSVLTGEVAFF.

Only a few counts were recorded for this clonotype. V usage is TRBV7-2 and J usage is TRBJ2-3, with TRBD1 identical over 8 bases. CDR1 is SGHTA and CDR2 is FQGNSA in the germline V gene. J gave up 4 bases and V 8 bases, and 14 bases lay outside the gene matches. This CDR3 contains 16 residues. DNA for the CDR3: TGTGCCAGCGGGGCCCCTCAGGGGGCGCGTGCAGATACGCAGTATTTT. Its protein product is CASGAPQGARADTQYF. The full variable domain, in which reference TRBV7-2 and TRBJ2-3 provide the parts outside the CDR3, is GAGVSQSPSNKVTEKGKDVELRCDPISGHTALYWYRQSLGQGLEFLIYFQGNSAPDKSGLPSDRFSAERTGGSVSTLTIQRTQQEDSAVYLCASGAPQGARADTQYFGPGTRLTVL.

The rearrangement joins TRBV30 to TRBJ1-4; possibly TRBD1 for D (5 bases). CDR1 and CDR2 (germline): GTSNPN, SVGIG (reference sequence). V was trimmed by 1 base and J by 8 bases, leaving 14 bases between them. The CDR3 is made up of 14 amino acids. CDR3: CAWSEDTRGEKLFF. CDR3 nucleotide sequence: TGTGCCTGGAGTGAGGACACCCGGGGGGAAAAACTGTTTTTT.

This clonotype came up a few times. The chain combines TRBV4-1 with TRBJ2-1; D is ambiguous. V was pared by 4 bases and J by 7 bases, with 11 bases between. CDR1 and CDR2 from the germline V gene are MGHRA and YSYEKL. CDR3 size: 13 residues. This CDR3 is CASSPQSRNEQFF. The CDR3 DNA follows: TGCGCCAGCAGCCCCCAAAGCCGAAATGAGCAGTTCTTC.

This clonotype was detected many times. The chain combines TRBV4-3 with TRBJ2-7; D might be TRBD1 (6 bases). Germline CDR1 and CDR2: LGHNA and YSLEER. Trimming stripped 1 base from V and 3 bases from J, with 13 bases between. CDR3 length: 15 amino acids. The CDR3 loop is CASSQGTELSYEQYF. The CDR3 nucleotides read TGCGCCAGCAGCCAAGGGACAGAGCTTAGCTACGAGCAGTACTTC.

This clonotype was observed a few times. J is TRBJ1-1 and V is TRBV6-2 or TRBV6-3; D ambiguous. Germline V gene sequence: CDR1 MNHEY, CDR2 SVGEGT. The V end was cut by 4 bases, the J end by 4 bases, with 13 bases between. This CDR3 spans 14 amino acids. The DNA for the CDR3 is TGTGCCAGCAGTTTCGCAGGCGTTTCCACTGAAGCTTTCTTT. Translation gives CASSFAGVSTEAFF.

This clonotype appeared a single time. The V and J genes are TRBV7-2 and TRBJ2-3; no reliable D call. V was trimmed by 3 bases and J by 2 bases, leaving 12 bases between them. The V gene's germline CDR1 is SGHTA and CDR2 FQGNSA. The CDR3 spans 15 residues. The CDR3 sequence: CASSLTAEITDTQYF. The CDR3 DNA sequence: TGTGCCAGCAGCTTGACCGCGGAAATCACAGATACGCAGTATTTT.

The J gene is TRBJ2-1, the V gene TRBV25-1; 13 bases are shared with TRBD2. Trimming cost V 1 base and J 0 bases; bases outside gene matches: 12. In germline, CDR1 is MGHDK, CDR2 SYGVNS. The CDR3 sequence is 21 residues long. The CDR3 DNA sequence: TGTGCCAGCAGTGAATTATGGAGGACTAGCGGGGGCCATAGCTCCTACAATGAGCAGTTCTTC. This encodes CASSELWRTSGGHSSYNEQFF.